These 17 T cell receptor beta chains came from one sample sequenced in a study of cytomegalovirus exposure and HLA in healthy donors. Primers: 60 Vbeta forward and 13 Jbeta reverse. Produced via immunoSEQ multiplex PCR; TCRdb's table is partial and in-frame only. This sample has roughly 140,000 clones, with 75% to 80% found just once. Sequencing was done on a sample of PBMCs. Source of these receptors: a woman in her 50s in good health and CMV-seronegative.

This rearrangement joins TRBV6-4 to TRBJ1-2; D is perhaps TRBD1 (5 bases). Germline V gene data show CDR1 as MRHNA and CDR2 as SNTAGT. With 3 bases removed from V and 4 bases from J, the gap between germline ends came to 15 bases. The CDR3 is 15 residues long. As DNA, the CDR3 is TGTGCCAGCAGTGATGGGGCAAGGGGTAGCTATGGCTACACCTTC. Amino acids: CASSDGARGSYGYTF.

The J gene is TRBJ2-3, the V gene TRBV30, with 7 bases fitting TRBD1. Trimming cost V 2 bases and J 10 bases; bases outside gene matches: 12. The CDR3 spans 14 residues. The V gene's germline CDR1 is GTSNPN and CDR2 SVGIG (reference sequence). The chain's CDR3 is CAWSPPTRQGAQYF. CDR3 DNA: TGTGCCTGGAGTCCTCCCACCCGGCAGGGGGCGCAGTATTTT.

The chain is built from TRBV7-2 and TRBJ2-5; D not certain. V gave up 1 base and J gave up 0 bases, with 6 bases separating them. The CDR3 is 14 residues long. Germline loops: CDR1 SGHTA, CDR2 FQGNSA. The CDR3 DNA reads as TGTGCCAGCAGCTTAGACAGATACCAAGAGACCCAGTACTTC. It codes for CASSLDRYQETQYF.

This CDR3 is CASSSGDLNTEAFF. CDR3 bases: TGCGCCAGCAGCTCCGGAGACCTGAACACTGAAGCTTTCTTT. The rearrangement joins TRBV5-1 to TRBJ1-1; D ambiguous. The CDR3 consists of 14 residues. Trimming shortened V by 3 bases and J by 0 bases, and 9 bases separated the two germline ends. Germline CDR1 is SGHRS and CDR2 is YFSETQ.

The CDR3 reads CASSPSGQPQHF. CDR3 sequence (DNA): TGTGCCAGCAGTCCCTCGGGTCAGCCCCAGCATTTT. This sequence joins TRBV28 and TRBJ1-5; the D is unclear. Trimming took off 5 bases at V and 6 bases at J, with 8 bases between the two ends. This CDR3 comprises 12 residues. The germline gives CDR1 MDHEN, CDR2 SYDVKM.

This sequence joins TRBV27 and TRBJ2-5; 13 bases line up with TRBD2. CDR3 length: 19 amino acids. The V gene's germline CDR1 is MNHEY and CDR2 SMNVEV (reference sequence). J was trimmed by 5 bases and V by 5 bases; bases with no gene match: 17. In nucleotides, the CDR3 is TGTGCCAGCAGTCTAAACCCTTGGACTAGCGGGGGCGGGGTGGAGACCCAGTACTTC. Protein sequence: CASSLNPWTSGGGVETQYF.

The chain joins TRBV6-5 to TRBJ2-1; D is perhaps TRBD2 (5 bases). The CDR3 consists of 14 residues. V lost 4 bases and J lost 8, with 15 bases in between. Germline-derived CDR1 and CDR2 are MNHEY and SVGAGI. The CDR3, as DNA: TGTGCCAGCAGTTCCGTACGGGATGTCCATGAGCAGTTCTTC. Protein product: CASSSVRDVHEQFF.

The genes are TRBV15 and TRBJ1-1; possible D gene TRBD1, 5 bases. Per germline, CDR1 LNHNV and CDR2 YYDKDF (reference sequence). The CDR3 spans 16 residues. V was pared by 3 bases and J by 4 bases, with 18 bases between. In nucleotides, the CDR3 is TGTGCCACCAGCAGTGACGGGGGGGGGAGAGGCACTGAAGCTTTCTTT. Amino acids: CATSSDGGGRGTEAFF.

The J gene is TRBJ2-5, the V gene TRBV2; 12 bases agree with TRBD2. The length of the CDR3 is 15 residues. The ends lost 6 bases at V and 5 bases at J; junction bases unmatched: 7. Germline CDR1 and CDR2: SNHLY and FYNNEI. Here the CDR3 reads CASRWASGGEETQYF. In nucleotides, the CDR3 is TGTGCCAGCAGATGGGCTAGCGGGGGGGAGGAGACCCAGTACTTC. The complete variable domain, with remaining parts taken from reference TRBV2 and TRBJ2-5, reads EPEVTQTPSHQVTQMGQEVILRCVPISNHLYFYWYRQILGQKVEFLVSFYNNEISEKSEIFDDQFSVERPDGSNFTLKIRSTKLEDSAMYFCASRWASGGEETQYFGPGTRLLVL.

The rearrangement uses TRBV6-1 and TRBJ2-7; a possible D gene is TRBD2 (5 bases). CDR3 size: 15 residues. V lost 1 base, J lost 2 bases, and 12 bases lay in between. Germline V gene data show CDR1 as MNHNS and CDR2 as SASEGT. The CDR3: CASSEEDWTAYEQYF. The CDR3 nucleotides are TGTGCCAGCAGTGAAGAGGACTGGACCGCCTACGAGCAGTACTTC.

This chain joins TRBV6-5 and TRBJ2-4; perhaps TRBD2 as D (6 bases). CDR1 is MNHEY and CDR2 is SVGAGI in the germline V gene. Trimming pared 6 bases from V and 3 bases from J, leaving 12 bases between. The CDR3 runs to 14 residues. Written as DNA, the CDR3 is TGTGCCAGCAGCCTTGCCGGGAGCAAAAACATTCAGTACTTC. This codes for CASSLAGSKNIQYF.

The chain has TRBV5-6 and TRBJ1-1; D unresolved. The CDR3 extends over 15 amino acids. Germline loops: CDR1 SGHDT, CDR2 YYEEEE. V lost 1 base, J lost 1 base, and 11 bases lay in between. This chain's CDR3 is CASSLMGGENTEAFF. The CDR3 DNA reads TGTGCCAGCAGCTTGATGGGAGGAGAGAACACTGAAGCTTTCTTT.

The genes are TRBV5-1 and TRBJ2-3; 16 nucleotides align to TRBD2. Trimming took 3 bases from V and 6 from J; bases not matched to a gene: 7. The germline V gene has CDR1 SGHRS and CDR2 YFSETQ. CDR3 length: 17 amino acids. As DNA, the CDR3 is TGCGCCAGCAGCTCACCGGGACTAGCGGGGGGGCTGGATACGCAGTATTTT. Protein product: CASSSPGLAGGLDTQYF.

The chain carries TRBV2 and TRBJ2-7, with a weak D call TRBD2 (6 bases). CDR3 size: 14 residues. Trimming stripped 6 bases from V and 0 bases from J, with 12 bases between. CDR1 is SNHLY, CDR2 FYNNEI, per germline. CDR3 DNA: TGTGCCAGCAGGGGGGGTCAGGGCTCCTACGAGCAGTACTTC. This encodes CASRGGQGSYEQYF.

Worth noting for this clone: The final CDR3 position lacks the conserved phenylalanine or tryptophan, pointing to a likely read error. V gene TRBV15 combines with J gene TRBJ2-7; tentatively, D is TRBD1 (5 bases). Looked up from germline, CDR1 is LNHNV and CDR2 is YYDKDF (reference sequence). Trimming left V 1 base short and J 4 bases short, with 11 bases between. The CDR3 has 14 residues. This chain's CDR3 is CATSRGGSGYEQYL. CDR3 DNA sequence: TGTGCCACCAGCAGAGGGGGTTCAGGGTACGAGCAGTACCTC.

The chain couples TRBV7-2 to TRBJ2-1; 8 nucleotides match TRBD2. Germline V lookup: CDR1 SGHTA, CDR2 FQGNSA. V dropped 5 bases and J dropped 11; count of bases not matched to a gene: 11. The CDR3 extends over 14 amino acids. The CDR3 nucleotides read TGTGCCAGCAGCCCCCAAGGCGCGGGGGGACAGCAGTTCTTC. This gives the protein CASSPQGAGGQQFF.

V is TRBV6-1 and J is TRBJ1-5; D is uncertain. Germline lookup yields CDR1 MNHNS and CDR2 SASEGT. V gave up 6 bases and J gave up 4 bases, with 4 bases separating them. This CDR3 contains 11 residues. The DNA for the CDR3 is TGTGCCAGCAGAGAGAATCAGCCCCAGCATTTT. Translation gives CASRENQPQHF.